This TCR beta chain was identified in a study of vaccination and CD4 T cells after COVID-19. Study in general: Convalescent patients had positive nasal swab PCR results for SARS-CoV-2. Disease was mild in roughly nine and severe in one.

General study results and limits: Spike mono-reactivity marked 304 of 307 vaccine-specific clones in convalescent patients.

J gave up 4 bases and V 7 bases, and 9 bases lay outside the gene matches. Per the germline V gene, CDR1 is MNHNS and CDR2 is SASEGT. The CDR3 has 14 residues. Cultured CD4+ T cell DNA was sequenced using the Oncomine TCR Beta short-read assay. Genomic DNA extraction was carried out from cultured CD4+ T cells. TCRdb analysed the PCR reads with MiXCR anew, one entry per CDR3 protein. The sample has fewer than 25,000 distinct CDR3 sequences, roughly 46% seen once; the top ten hold over 3.5%. On this clonotype: Antigen unknown.

This sample's time point: late sampling 161 to 241 days after vaccination in a few convalescent patients. Treatment defined: 10-day PBMC culture with coronavirus spike peptide pools or control peptides (ViraFEST assay). ViraFEST used peptide pools to expand antigen-specific T cells and subsequently sequenced their TCRs. This chain joins TRBV6-1 and TRBJ2-5, with 7 bases identical to TRBD2. The sequence was obtained from a human donor who had recovered from COVID-19. Sequenced material: CD4+ T cells from blood, cultured in vitro, taken about 7 months after SARS-CoV-2 vaccination. As DNA, the CDR3 is TGTGCCAGCAAGTCTTGGCGGGAGAGAGAGACCCAGTACTTC. This translates into CASKSWRERETQYF.